Each of the 16 T cell receptor beta chains below was sequenced from the same sample in a study of prognosis after radiotherapy for stage I lung cancer. The study amplified the TCR beta CDR3 region from genomic DNA. This amplification was carried out by two rounds of multiplex PCR. The use of primers specific to each TRBV and TRBJ gene characterized first-round PCR. TCRdb used MiXCR to reprocess the multiplex PCR reads, holding one entry per CDR3 protein. The data contain about 26,000 distinct CDR3 sequences, 25% to 35% of them seen just once; the ten biggest clones take up roughly a third. The specimen comprised PBMCs, sampled before or after stereotactic body radiation therapy (not recorded which). The receptors were sampled from a donor over 45 with non-small cell lung cancer.

The V and J genes are TRBV12-5 and TRBJ2-5; D unclear. Trimming took 5 bases from V and 2 from J, leaving 12 bases between them. Germline CDR1 LGHNT, CDR2 FRNRAP. CDR3 length equals 14 residues. The CDR3 region is CASGLSVWQETQYF. For the CDR3, the DNA is TGTGCTAGTGGTCTAAGTGTCTGGCAAGAGACCCAGTACTTC.

This clonotype turned up a few times. The chain links TRBV6-1 to TRBJ1-3; weak D call: TRBD1 (6 bases). The germline V gene has CDR1 MNHNS and CDR2 SASEGT. There are 14 residues in the CDR3. Trimming removed 2 bases at V and 4 bases at J, with 9 bases between. The CDR3 DNA follows: TGTGCCAGCAGTGAACGGGGGGCAGGAAACACCATATATTTT. Encoded protein: CASSERGAGNTIYF.

This clonotype was observed many times. This chain uses TRBV11-2 with TRBJ2-3, with 9 bases fitting TRBD2. The CDR3 contains 15 residues. CDR1 and CDR2 (germline): SGHAT, FQNNGV. V lost 1 base to trimming and J lost 7 bases; unmatched junction nucleotides: 6. The CDR3 DNA reads TGTGCCAGCAGCTTAGTCGGCGGGAGGGGGCATACGCAGTATTTT. Protein: CASSLVGGRGHTQYF.

V is TRBV6-2 or TRBV6-3 and J is TRBJ1-1, with D maybe TRBD1 (6 bases). The CDR3 runs 13 residues. V gave up 5 bases and J gave up 3 bases, with 10 bases separating them. CDR1 is MNHEY and CDR2 is SVGEGT in the germline V gene. The CDR3 is CASSPDSHTEAFF. The CDR3 DNA follows: TGTGCCAGCAGTCCGGACAGCCACACTGAAGCTTTCTTT.

Details on this clonotype: A much larger clone differs by one base, so this may be a read error. The genes are TRBV7-9 and TRBJ2-1, with 13 bases fitting TRBD2. Trimming cost V 6 bases and J 3 bases; bases outside gene matches: 11. CDR3 size: 18 residues. Germline-derived CDR1 and CDR2 are SEHNR and FQNEAQ (reference sequence). The CDR3 reads CASRSYGLAGVIYNEQFF. CDR3 sequence (DNA): TGTGCCAGCAGGTCCTACGGACTAGCGGGGGTGATCTACAATGAGCAGTTCTTC.

This clonotype was detected ten times or more. The gene calls are TRBV7-3 and TRBJ2-2; 13 bases match TRBD2. Germline CDR1 SGHTA, CDR2 FQGTGA. This CDR3 comprises 18 residues. J gave up 8 bases and V 3 bases, and 12 bases lay outside the gene matches. Here the CDR3 DNA reads TGTGCCAGCAGCTTTCCCTCGGGGACTAGCGGGACTATAGGGGAGCTGTTTTTT. As protein: CASSFPSGTSGTIGELFF.

In this sample, this clonotype turned up many times. The V gene is TRBV2, the J gene TRBJ1-4; D perhaps matches TRBD1 (6 bases). The CDR3 sequence is 14 residues long. The V end lost 6 bases, the J end lost 5 bases, and 13 bases lay between the germline ends. The germline CDR1 and CDR2 sequences are SNHLY and FYNNEI. CDR3 protein: CASRDRLGNEKLFF. CDR3 in DNA: TGTGCCAGCAGAGACAGGCTGGGGAATGAAAAACTGTTTTTT.

The chain employs TRBV19 and TRBJ2-3, with no clear D. CDR1 LNHDA and CDR2 SQIVND come from the germline V gene (reference sequence). The CDR3 loop spans 15 amino acids. Trimming removed 1 base at V and 0 bases at J, with 8 bases between. CDR3 amino acids: CASSIAGLSTDTQYF. The CDR3 bases are TGTGCCAGTAGTATAGCCGGTCTTAGCACAGATACGCAGTATTTT.

This clonotype was observed once. Since a much larger clone is just one base distant, this may be a read error. The rearrangement uses TRBV7-9 and TRBJ2-5; TRBD2 matches 7 bases. This CDR3 comprises 16 residues. Germline V gene sequence: CDR1 SEHNR, CDR2 FQNEAQ (reference sequence). Trimming at V came to 5 bases and at J to 4 bases, leaving 13 bases not matched to a gene. The CDR3 loop reads CASSTGLSGSRETQYF. CDR3 coding DNA: TGTGCCAGCAGCACGGGACTATCGGGGAGTCGAGAGACCCAGTACTTC.

There are many counts of this clonotype. V gene TRBV7-2 combines with J gene TRBJ2-5; possibly TRBD1 or TRBD2 for D (7 bases each). Germline assignment: CDR1 SGHTA and CDR2 FQGNSA. Trimming left V 8 bases short and J 4 bases short, with 14 bases between. The CDR3 consists of 13 residues. CDR3 sequence (DNA): TGTGCCAGCGGGAGGGGGCGAAGAGAGACCCAGTACTTC. This gives the protein CASGRGRRETQYF. The variable domain in full, with the rest retrieved from reference TRBV7-2 and TRBJ2-5, is GAGVSQSPSNKVTEKGKDVELRCDPISGHTALYWYRQSLGQGLEFLIYFQGNSAPDKSGLPSDRFSAERTGGSVSTLTIQRTQQEDSAVYLCASGRGRRETQYFGPGTRLLVL.

This clonotype was detected only a few times. The chain couples TRBV6-1 to TRBJ2-3; TRBD2 aligns across 7 bases. The CDR3 consists of 13 residues. CDR1 and CDR2 from the germline V gene are MNHNS and SASEGT. J was trimmed by 9 bases and V by 6 bases; bases with no gene match: 9. The CDR3 spells CASRRGMKGTQYF. Written as DNA, the CDR3 is TGTGCCAGCAGGCGGGGGATGAAGGGAACGCAGTATTTT.

The chain links TRBV6-2 or TRBV6-3 to TRBJ2-7; perhaps TRBD1 as D (5 bases). Trimming left V 4 bases short and J 6 bases short, with 10 bases between. CDR3 length: 12 residues. Germline V lookup: CDR1 MNHEY, CDR2 SVGEGT. This CDR3 reads CASSSGQGEQYF. For the CDR3, the DNA is TGTGCCAGCAGTTCTGGGCAGGGCGAGCAGTACTTC.

This clonotype has more than one count but fewer than ten. A much larger clone is a single base away; this may be a read error. The V call is TRBV6-2 or TRBV6-3, the J call TRBJ2-6, with D unresolved. Per germline, CDR1 MNHEY and CDR2 SVGEGT. The CDR3 has 15 residues. The CDR3, as DNA: TGTGCCAGCAGTTACTCGCCTACTGGGTCCAACGTCCTGACTTTC. This codes for CASSYSPTGSNVLTF.

This clonotype was detected many times. The V and J genes are TRBV5-1 and TRBJ2-5, with D uncertain. Between the trimmed V and J ends, which lost 2 bases and 2 bases, there was a span of 1 base. Germline V gene sequence: CDR1 SGHRS, CDR2 YFSETQ. The CDR3 spans 11 residues. As DNA, the CDR3 is TGCGCCAGCAGCTTTCAAGAGACCCAGTACTTC. Translating gives CASSFQETQYF.

This clonotype has ten or more counts. The CDR3 coding sequence is TGTGCCTGGAGGTCCGGGACTAGCGGGAGAGCGAATGAGCAGTTCTTC. Translated, it gives CAWRSGTSGRANEQFF. V gene TRBV30 combines with J gene TRBJ2-1; 14 bases agree with TRBD2. The germline V gene has CDR1 GTSNPN and CDR2 SVGIG (reference sequence). The ends lost 3 bases at V and 7 bases at J; junction bases unmatched: 8. CDR3 length: 16 amino acids.

The V and J genes are TRBV27 and TRBJ2-2; D uncertain. Per germline, CDR1 MNHEY and CDR2 SMNVEV (reference sequence). V gave up 5 bases and J gave up 5 bases, with 9 bases separating them. This CDR3 spans 13 amino acids. Here the CDR3 reads CASSPQSTGELFF. CDR3 nucleotide sequence: TGTGCCAGCAGTCCACAGTCTACCGGGGAGCTGTTTTTT.